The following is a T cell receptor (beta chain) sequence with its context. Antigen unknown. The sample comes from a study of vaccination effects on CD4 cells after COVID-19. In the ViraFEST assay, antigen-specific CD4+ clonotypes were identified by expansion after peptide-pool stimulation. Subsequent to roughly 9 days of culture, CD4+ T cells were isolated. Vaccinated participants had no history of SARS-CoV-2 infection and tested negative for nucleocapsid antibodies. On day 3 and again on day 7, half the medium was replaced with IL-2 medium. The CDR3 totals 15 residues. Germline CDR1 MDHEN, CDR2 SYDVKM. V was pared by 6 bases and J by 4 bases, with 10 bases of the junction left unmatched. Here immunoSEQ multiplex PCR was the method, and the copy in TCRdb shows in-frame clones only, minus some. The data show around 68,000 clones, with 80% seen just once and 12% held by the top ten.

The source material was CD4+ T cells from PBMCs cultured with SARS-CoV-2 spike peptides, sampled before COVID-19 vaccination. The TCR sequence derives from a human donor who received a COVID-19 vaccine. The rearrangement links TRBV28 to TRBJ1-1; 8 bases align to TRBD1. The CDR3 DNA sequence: TGTGCCAGCAGCGTAACAGGGGGAGGGAGCACTGAAGCTTTCTTT. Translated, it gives CASSVTGGGSTEAFF.